This entry lists 17 T cell receptor beta chains sequenced from one sample in a study of identical twins. One entry per CDR3 protein, called by TCRdb with MiXCR from the 5' RACE reads. The table records 500,000 or so distinct CDR3 sequences, 14% of them present only once. The same specimen was also included in a second study, on yellow fever vaccine responses in identical twins.

Sequenced material: CD4+ T cells sorted from blood. The receptors originated from a woman between 18 and 29 years old in good health.

There are a few counts of this clonotype. The rearrangement links TRBV6-2 or TRBV6-3 to TRBJ2-1; no reliable D call. CDR3 size: 11 residues. Deletions cut 4 bases from V and 9 bases from J, with 7 bases between. Germline V gives CDR1 MNHEY, CDR2 SVGEGT. The chain's CDR3 is CASSSFSEQFF. The CDR3, as DNA: TGTGCCAGCAGTTCCTTTAGTGAGCAGTTCTTC.

The CDR3 reads CASSKPSEAYEQYF. CDR3 coding DNA: TGTGCCAGCAGTAAACCTAGCGAAGCCTACGAGCAGTACTTC. This chain uses TRBV6-2 or TRBV6-3 with TRBJ2-7, with a tentative D call TRBD2 (6 bases). V was pared by 5 bases and J by 2 bases, with 13 bases between. The germline CDR1 and CDR2 sequences are MNHEY and SVGEGT. The CDR3 loop spans 14 amino acids.

The rearrangement uses TRBV12-3 or TRBV12-4 and TRBJ1-2; D is ambiguous. The V gene lost 3 bases and the J gene lost 3 bases, with 8 bases spanning the gap. The CDR3 is made up of 13 amino acids. In DNA form, the CDR3 reads TGTGCCAGCAGTTTTGGTGGTCACTATGGCTACACCTTC. It is translated as CASSFGGHYGYTF.

This clonotype was seen many times. The chain has TRBV15 and TRBJ2-4; 7 bases fit TRBD2. CDR3 size: 15 residues. V gave up 0 bases and J gave up 1 base; unmatched junction bases: 0. CDR1 and CDR2 (germline): LNHNV, YYDKDF (reference sequence). The CDR3 bases are TGTGCCACCAGCAGAGACGGGGGGGCCAAAAACATTCAGTACTTC. This gives the protein CATSRDGGAKNIQYF.

The V and J genes are TRBV7-8 and TRBJ2-1; D remains ambiguous. CDR1 SGHVS and CDR2 FQNEAQ come from the germline V gene. Trimming shortened V by 5 bases and J by 6 bases, and 8 bases separated the two germline ends. This CDR3 comprises 12 residues. CDR3 region: CASSPPFNEQFF. CDR3 DNA sequence: TGTGCCAGCAGCCCTCCCTTCAATGAGCAGTTCTTC.

The rearrangement joins TRBV25-1 to TRBJ2-1; D gene uncertain. Looked up from germline, CDR1 is MGHDK and CDR2 is SYGVNS. This CDR3 has 13 residues. With 4 bases removed from V and 9 bases from J, the gap between germline ends came to 13 bases. DNA of the CDR3: TGTGCCAGCAGTGGAGACTTTGGTACTGAGCAGTTCTTC. Translating it yields CASSGDFGTEQFF.

CDR3 residues: CASSSGGQPPQYF. CDR3 in DNA: TGTGCCAGCAGCTCAGGGGGACAACCTCCGCAGTATTTT. The J gene is TRBJ2-3, the V gene TRBV7-3, with 7 bases that match TRBD1. J was trimmed by 10 bases and V by 4 bases; bases with no gene match: 8. Germline V CDR1 and CDR2: SGHTA, FQGTGA. CDR3 length equals 13 residues.

This clonotype was counted only a few times. This chain uses TRBV28 with TRBJ2-7; TRBD1 matches at 9 bases. J gave up 8 bases and V 7 bases, and 9 bases lay outside the gene matches. This CDR3 spans 13 amino acids. Germline lookup yields CDR1 MDHEN and CDR2 SYDVKM. The CDR3 sequence: CASNNAGTGKQYF. In nucleotides, the CDR3 is TGTGCCAGCAACAACGCCGGGACAGGGAAGCAGTACTTC.

The rearrangement uses TRBV20-1 and TRBJ2-7, with 8 bases that match TRBD1. The V segment lost 4 bases and the J segment 4 bases; nucleotides outside the gene matches: 3. CDR3 size: 12 residues. Germline V gives CDR1 DFQATT, CDR2 SNEGSKA (reference sequence). The CDR3 sequence: CSATDRGYEQYF. The DNA for the CDR3 is TGCAGTGCTACAGACAGGGGTTACGAGCAGTACTTC.

J is TRBJ2-1 and V is TRBV20-1, with D tentatively TRBD1 (6 bases). Looked up from germline, CDR1 is DFQATT and CDR2 is SNEGSKA (reference sequence). The CDR3 consists of 15 residues. In nucleotides, the CDR3 is TGCATTGGGGGCCAGGGTCGGGGCTCCTACAATGAGCAGTTCTTC. Its protein is CIGGQGRGSYNEQFF.

This clonotype occurred a few times. J is TRBJ2-7 and V is TRBV6-5; D possibly corresponds to TRBD1 (5 bases). This CDR3 spans 13 amino acids. The V and J ends lost 0 bases and 7 bases respectively, with 10 bases between them. The germline gives CDR1 MNHEY, CDR2 SVGAGI. CDR3 sequence (DNA): TGTGCCAGCAGTTACTCGACAGCTTTGGAGCAGTACTTC. It encodes CASSYSTALEQYF.

This sequence joins TRBV3-1 and TRBJ2-7; 9 bases agree with TRBD1. With V trimmed by 3 bases and J by 1 base, 4 bases remained unmatched. There are 15 residues in the CDR3. Germline V gene data show CDR1 as LGHDT and CDR2 as YNNKEL (reference sequence). The CDR3 coding sequence is TGTGCCAGCAGCCATGGGGGGACAGGGTCCTACGAGCAGTACTTC. This encodes CASSHGGTGSYEQYF.

The chain carries TRBV7-6 and TRBJ1-5; a possible D gene is TRBD1 (6 bases). The CDR3 runs to 15 residues. V was clipped by 5 bases and J by 1 base, with 12 bases between them. Germline V gives CDR1 SGHVS, CDR2 FNYEAQ. The CDR3 DNA reads as TGTGCCAGCAGCCCACAGGGTATGAGCAATCAGCCCCAGCATTTT. Its translation: CASSPQGMSNQPQHF.

This clonotype was recorded a few times. The chain carries TRBV29-1 and TRBJ1-1; 9 nucleotides line up with TRBD1. The ends lost 7 bases at V and 6 bases at J; junction bases unmatched: 3. The CDR3 contains 11 residues. CDR1 and CDR2 (germline): SQVTM, ANQGSEA. The CDR3 spells CSGRQGAEAFF. CDR3 nucleotides: TGCAGCGGACGACAGGGGGCTGAAGCTTTCTTT. The full variable domain, rest sourced from reference TRBV29-1 and TRBJ1-1, is SAVISQKPSRDICQRGTSLTIQCQVDSQVTMMFWYRQQPGQSLTLIATANQGSEATYESGFVIDKFPISRPNLTFSTLTVSNMSPEDSSIYLCSGRQGAEAFFGQGTRLTVV.

The V gene is TRBV29-1, the J gene TRBJ2-5; D gene uncertain. The CDR3 runs to 10 residues. Trimming shortened V by 3 bases and J by 4 bases, and 3 bases separated the two germline ends. The germline CDR1 and CDR2 sequences are SQVTM and ANQGSEA. In DNA, the CDR3 is TGCAGCGTTGAGGGAGAGACCCAGTACTTC. This gives the protein CSVEGETQYF.

Only a few counts were recorded for this clonotype. The V and J genes are TRBV5-1 and TRBJ2-1; TRBD2 matches 8 bases. Germline CDR1 is SGHRS and CDR2 is YFSETQ. V shed 6 bases, J shed 8 bases, and the junction held 10 bases outside the gene matches. The CDR3 totals 14 residues. This CDR3 reads CASTPAGGPHEQFF. The CDR3, as DNA: TGCGCCAGCACCCCTGCGGGGGGCCCCCATGAGCAGTTCTTC. Using reference TRBV5-1 and TRBJ2-1 for the parts outside the CDR3, the full variable domain is KAGVTQTPRYLIKTRGQQVTLSCSPISGHRSVSWYQQTPGQGLQFLFEYFSETQRNKGNFPGRFSGRQFSNSRSEMNVSTLELGDSALYLCASTPAGGPHEQFFGPGTRLTVL.

The chain carries TRBV19 and TRBJ2-1, with 8 bases aligning to TRBD2. The CDR3 runs 15 residues. Looked up from germline, CDR1 is LNHDA and CDR2 is SQIVND (reference sequence). After removal of 8 bases from V and 2 bases from J, the junction contained 8 bases not matched to a gene. CDR3 sequence: CASAGLAGPYNEQFF. The CDR3 DNA sequence: TGTGCCAGTGCGGGGTTAGCGGGGCCCTACAATGAGCAGTTCTTC.